This TCR beta chain originates from a study of control samples from healthy donors and cancer patients. This CDR3 region has 15 residues. V was cut by 3 bases and J by 0 bases, with 6 bases left in between. Germline loops: CDR1 SNHLY, CDR2 FYNNEI. Profiled with immunoSEQ multiplex PCR; TCRdb holds only in-frame clones, not every one. The sample contains about 130,000 clones, 70% to 90% of which appear only once. The sequenced sample consisted of blood. The chain combines TRBV2 with TRBJ1-6; no clear D. This clonotype was obtained from a man aged 50 to 59 in good health. CDR3 amino acids: CASSEEGSYNSPLHF. DNA of the CDR3: TGTGCCAGCAGTGAGGAGGGCTCCTATAATTCACCCCTCCACTTT.